This T cell receptor (beta chain) was captured in a study of T cells in Graves' hyperthyroidism and ophthalmopathy. Across the study: Specimen type is peripheral blood, collected at initial diagnosis prior to any treatment.

Stable disease denoted Graves' hyperthyroidism without ophthalmopathy progression within 18 months. Participants, patients aged 18 to 65, had newly diagnosed hyperthyroidism with a duration under 2 months. The diagnoses drew upon clinical symptoms, serum thyroxine and TRAb, thyroid ultrasound and orbital computed tomography. The CDR3 is made up of 15 amino acids. Germline CDR1 is SGHNT and CDR2 is YENEEA. With V trimmed by 1 base and J by 7 bases, 5 bases remained unmatched. This clonotype has ten or more counts. There were TCR beta CDR3 regions amplified from RNA transcripts. The primer set for the first-round RT-PCR of the TCR CDR3 was HTBI. TCRdb redid the calling of the multiplex PCR reads with MiXCR, one entry per CDR3 protein. The sample includes 400,000 to 550,000 distinct CDR3 sequences, roughly 14% of them seen just once.

This chain links TRBV11-3 with TRBJ2-1, with 9 bases lining up with TRBD1. Sequencing used blood. The receptor comes from a woman aged 18-30 years with Graves' hyperthyroidism. This CDR3 reads CASSLGTGVKNEQFF. DNA of the CDR3: TGTGCCAGCAGCTTAGGGACAGGGGTTAAAAATGAGCAGTTCTTC. Full variable domain (rest looked up from reference TRBV11-3 and TRBJ2-1): EAGVVQSPRYKIIEKKQPVAFWCNPISGHNTLYWYLQNLGQGPELLIRYENEEAVDDSQLPKDRFSAERLKGVDSTLKIQPAELGDSAVYLCASSLGTGVKNEQFFGPGTRLTVL.